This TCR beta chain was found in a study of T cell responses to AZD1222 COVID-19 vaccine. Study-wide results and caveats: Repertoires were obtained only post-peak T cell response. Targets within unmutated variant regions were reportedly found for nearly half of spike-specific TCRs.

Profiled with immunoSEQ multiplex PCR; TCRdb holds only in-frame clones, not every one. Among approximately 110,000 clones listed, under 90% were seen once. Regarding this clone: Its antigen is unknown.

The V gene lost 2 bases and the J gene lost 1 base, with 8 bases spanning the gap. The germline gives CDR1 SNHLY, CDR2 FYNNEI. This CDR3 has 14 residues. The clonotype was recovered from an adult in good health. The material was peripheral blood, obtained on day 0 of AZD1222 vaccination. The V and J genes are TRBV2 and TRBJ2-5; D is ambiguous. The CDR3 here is CASSELGGQETQYF. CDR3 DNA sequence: TGTGCCAGCAGTGAATTGGGCGGCCAAGAGACCCAGTACTTC.